Listed below are T cell receptor beta chains from one sample, sequenced in a study of shared clonotypes between healthy human individuals. Clones were read by immunoSEQ multiplex PCR, and TCRdb kept only the in-frame ones, dropping some. The sample has about a million clones, roughly 80% seen once; the top ten hold roughly 0.9%. Specimen: memory CD4+ T cells from PBMCs. The receptors come from a man aged 18-30 years in good health. Some clones in this sample may be carry-over from other donors' samples. The CDR3 runs from the conserved cysteine through the conserved F or W. The D gene is left open where the match is weak. Expanded clones get a size class; other rows say once, few or many, or leave the size out.

clone size	D gene	V gene	J gene	CDR3 DNA	CDR3 protein
once	NA	TRBV21-1	TRBJ2-5	TGTGCCAGCAGCAAAGTCTCGGGGGAAGAGACCCAGTACTTC	CASSKVSGEETQYF
NA	NA	TRBV28	TRBJ2-7	TGTGCCAGCAGTTTGGGGCGCAGGTTCTCCTACGAGCAGTACTTC	CASSLGRRFSYEQYF
NA	TRBD2	TRBV27	TRBJ2-1	TGTGCCAGCCGTTCCTCGCGGGAGGCCTACAATGAGCAGTTCTTC	CASRSSREAYNEQFF
NA	NA	TRBV10-3	TRBJ2-1	TGTGCCATCAGTGAGCGGGGGCCCGGGACTCTGAATGAGCAGTTCTTC	CAISERGPGTLNEQFF
once	TRBD1	TRBV28	TRBJ1-4	TGTGCCAGCAGTTTATTTTTCGGACAGGGCTCCGGAAAACTGTTTTTT	CASSLFFGQGSGKLFF
few	NA	TRBV30	TRBJ1-2	TGTGCCTGGAGTGTACCCACAGCCCAAAGGGCCGGCTACACCTTC	CAWSVPTAQRAGYTF
NA	TRBD1	TRBV18	TRBJ2-5	TGTGCCAGCTCATTCGGGACAGCAATCCAAGAGACCCAGTACTTC	CASSFGTAIQETQYF
NA	TRBD2	TRBV18	TRBJ2-1	TGTGCCAGCTCACCGAGACTAGCGGGAGGGACCCAGACATCTAAGTACAATGAGCAGTTCTTC	CASSPRLAGGTQTSKYNEQFF
NA	TRBD1	TRBV7-2	TRBJ2-7	TGTGCCAGCAGCTCGGCAACAGGGGGCGGCGAGCAGTACTTC	CASSSATGGGEQYF
NA	TRBD1	TRBV6-1	TRBJ1-1	TGTGCCAGCAGTGGAGGAAGGGGGCCGGTTGAAGCTTTCTTT	CASSGGRGPVEAFF
NA	TRBD1	TRBV5-1	TRBJ1-1	TGCGCCAGCAGCTTGGCGGGACAGGGGGTTGACACTGAAGCTTTCTTT	CASSLAGQGVDTEAFF
NA	NA	TRBV7-3	TRBJ2-2	TGTGCCAGCAGCCTACGAAGTTCCACCGGGGAGCTGTTTTTT	CASSLRSSTGELFF
NA	NA	TRBV20-1	TRBJ2-7	TGCAGTGCTAGAATGGGCTACGAGCAGTACTTC	CSARMGYEQYF
NA	TRBD1	TRBV18	TRBJ1-5	TGTGCCAGCTCACCCAGGACAGGGGGGGATCAGCCCCAGCATTTT	CASSPRTGGDQPQHF
NA	NA	TRBV28	TRBJ1-5	TGTGCCAGCAGTCCAGGGGACGGTATTAAGCCCCAGCATTTT	CASSPGDGIKPQHF
NA	NA	TRBV5-1	TRBJ2-7	TGCGCCAGCTCCGATGGGGGGACAGTGACCTACGAGCAGTACTTC	CASSDGGTVTYEQYF
NA	NA	TRBV2	TRBJ1-5	TGTGCCAGCAGTACGGACAGCAACAATCAGCCCCAGCATTTT	CASSTDSNNQPQHF
NA	NA	TRBV9	TRBJ1-2	TGTGCCAGCACCCCTGGGGTCGAGTCGGGCGGCTACACCTTC	CASTPGVESGGYTF
NA	TRBD2	TRBV6-1	TRBJ2-5	TGTGCCAGCAGCGACCCGGGACTAGGGCAGGAGACCCAGTACTTC	CASSDPGLGQETQYF
NA	TRBD1	TRBV28	TRBJ2-6	TGTGCCAGCAGTTTATGGGGACAGGGGGGTGACAACGTCCTGACTTTC	CASSLWGQGGDNVLTF
NA	NA	TRBV28	TRBJ1-1	TGTGCCAGCAGTACAGGCGCAGGGGTCACTGAAGCTTTCTTT	CASSTGAGVTEAFF
NA	TRBD2	TRBV18	TRBJ2-1	TGTGCCAGCTCACATCCCGGGACTAGGAAAAACTTACTTTACAATGAGCAGTTCTTC	CASSHPGTRKNLLYNEQFF
NA	NA	TRBV6-1	TRBJ1-5	TGTGCCAGCAGCGCTACTCGGGTACAGCCCCAGCATTTT	CASSATRVQPQHF
NA	TRBD1	TRBV14	TRBJ1-2	TGTGCCAGCAGCGAAGATACCTCAGGGGGCCCGGACTATGGCTACACCTTC	CASSEDTSGGPDYGYTF
NA	NA	TRBV19	TRBJ2-2	TGTGCCAGTACCCTCTTGGGGGTAGCCGGGGAGCTGTTTTTT	CASTLLGVAGELFF
few	TRBD1	TRBV7-9	TRBJ1-5	TGTGCCAGCAGCCCCGGGACAGGGGGTTATCAGCCCCAGCATTTT	CASSPGTGGYQPQHF
once	TRBD2	TRBV6-4	TRBJ2-3	TGTGCCAGCAGTTTCCGAGCGGGGACGATGGGAGGCACAGATACGCAGTATTTT	CASSFRAGTMGGTDTQYF
NA	NA	TRBV6-1	TRBJ2-1	TGTGCCAGCAGTTCCCCCAATGAGCAGTTCTTC	CASSSPNEQFF
NA	NA	TRBV7-9	TRBJ1-4	TGTGCCAGCAGCTTAGGCGGTGAAAAACTGTTTTTT	CASSLGGEKLFF
NA	TRBD2	TRBV28	TRBJ2-1	TGTGCCAGCAGTTTCGGGGGGGCTAGCGGGAGTAATGAGCAGTTCTTC	CASSFGGASGSNEQFF
NA	NA	TRBV29-1	TRBJ2-5	TGCAGCGTTGAAGCAGGGAGGGGGGAGACCCAGTACTTC	CSVEAGRGETQYF
NA	NA	TRBV7-9	TRBJ2-5	TGTGCCAGCAGCTCCCAAGGCCTCTGGGGCGGGCGGGGGACCCAGTACTTC	CASSSQGLWGGRGTQYF
NA	NA	TRBV7-2	TRBJ1-3	TGTGCCAGCAGCTTAAAAAGAGGAGGAAACACCATATATTTT	CASSLKRGGNTIYF
NA	NA	TRBV28	TRBJ1-2	TGTGCCAGCACCCCGGGACAAAACTATGGCTACACCTTC	CASTPGQNYGYTF
NA	TRBD2	TRBV4-3	TRBJ2-1	TGCGCCAGCAGCCAAGAGACCGCGGGAGGAGGGGAGCAGTTCTTC	CASSQETAGGGEQFF
NA	TRBD1	TRBV5-1	TRBJ1-5	TGCGCCAGCAGCCTAATGACAGGGGACAATCAGCCCCAGCATTTT	CASSLMTGDNQPQHF
NA	NA	TRBV11-2	TRBJ1-1	TGTGCCAGCAGCTTATTGGGGAACACTGAAGCTTTCTTT	CASSLLGNTEAFF
NA	TRBD1	TRBV5-1	TRBJ2-7	TGCGCCAGCAGCCGGATGGGACAGGGCTACGAGCAGTACTTC	CASSRMGQGYEQYF
NA	NA	TRBV7-2	TRBJ2-3	TGTGCCAGCAGCTTATCCCCGGGCCGTCCAGATACGCAGTATTTT	CASSLSPGRPDTQYF
NA	NA	TRBV28	TRBJ1-2	TGTGCCAGCAGGAAAATCGGACCGCCGGGCTATGGCTACACCTTC	CASRKIGPPGYGYTF
NA	TRBD2	TRBV7-2	TRBJ2-1	TGTGCCAGCAGCCGGCGGCGGGAGGGTGGGGGCAATGAGCAGTTCTTC	CASSRRREGGGNEQFF
NA	NA	TRBV7-8	TRBJ1-1	TGTGCCAGCAGCTTTGAAGGGGGAGTGACTGAAGCTTTCTTT	CASSFEGGVTEAFF
NA	NA	TRBV7-2	TRBJ2-4	TGTGCCAGCAGCTTAGTTGGGGTCCGGGACATTCAGTACTTC	CASSLVGVRDIQYF
NA	NA	TRBV27	TRBJ2-3	TGTGCCAGCAGTCCGAGACAGACTAGCACAGATACGCAGTATTTT	CASSPRQTSTDTQYF
few	NA	TRBV5-6	TRBJ1-1	TGTGCCAGCAGCTTGGATAGGTTGAGCACTGAAGCTTTCTTT	CASSLDRLSTEAFF
NA	NA	TRBV7-8	TRBJ1-1	TGTGCCAGCAGCTTAAGCGCGCGAGGGTCGAACACTGAAGCTTTCTTT	CASSLSARGSNTEAFF
NA	NA	TRBV19	TRBJ2-3	TGTGCCAGTAGTATAGGATGGCTAGCCCAGGGGACGTACACAGATACGCAGTATTTT	CASSIGWLAQGTYTDTQYF
few	NA	TRBV2	TRBJ2-7	TGTGCCAGCAGTGGGGTGGTTGCGTACTTGCAGTACTTC	CASSGVVAYLQYF
NA	NA	TRBV4-1	TRBJ2-5	TGCGCCAGCAGCCGACGGACCGAAGAGACCCAGTACTTC	CASSRRTEETQYF
NA	NA	TRBV6-4	TRBJ2-2	TGTGCCAGCAGTGACTCAGGGGCGACCGGGGAGCTGTTTTTT	CASSDSGATGELFF
NA	TRBD1	TRBV7-2	TRBJ2-1	TGTGCCAGCAGCTTAGAGGGGGCTAGGTACAATGAGCAGTTCTTC	CASSLEGARYNEQFF